These T cell receptor beta chains were read from a single sample in a study of T cell responses to AZD1222 COVID-19 vaccine. The data were produced by immunoSEQ multiplex PCR, yet TCRdb's version contains in-frame clones alone and is incomplete. The sample consists of about 100,000 clones, about 86% of them appearing once. Sequencing was performed on peripheral blood, taken on day 0 of AZD1222 vaccination. These receptors originate from an adult in good health. Both conserved end residues are trimmed from each CDR3. Fields, in order: J gene, V gene, clone size, CDR3 protein. Not every row has a clone size; where given, it reads once, few, many or a size class.

TRBJ2-5	TRBV15	.	ATSRDPQPQETQY
TRBJ2-3	TRBV5-1	.	ASSWGLADSTDTQY
TRBJ2-2	TRBV11-2	.	ASSLTSGSNTGELF
TRBJ2-1	TRBV6-1	.	ASSEAAGLAYFYNEQF
TRBJ1-3	TRBV28	few	ASSRQGAFSGNTIY
TRBJ1-2	TRBV18	few	ASSPLSSRDGYT
TRBJ2-7	TRBV5-1	few	ASSLLSSSYEQY
TRBJ2-3	TRBV18	.	ASSPKWQGGTDTQY
TRBJ1-1	TRBV18	.	ASSPPGQRNTEAF
TRBJ2-3	TRBV5-1	.	ASSLTSGRWGTDTQY
TRBJ1-1	TRBV11-1	.	ASSLYGSGVNTEAF
TRBJ1-1	TRBV7-9	.	ASSQRDRGLTEAF
TRBJ2-3	TRBV7-2	.	ASSFSSGRVTQTDTQY
TRBJ1-1	TRBV5-4	.	ASSLAGRGDEAF
TRBJ1-4	TRBV7-9	.	ASSGAENEKLF
TRBJ1-1	TRBV28	.	ASSFRLEAF
TRBJ1-6	TRBV6-1	.	ASSEAAFNSPLH
TRBJ2-6	TRBV5-6	.	ASSPLKSGANVLT
TRBJ2-3	TRBV7-9	.	ASSFYSGTDTQY
TRBJ1-1	TRBV27	.	ASSSPGGTEAF
TRBJ1-5	TRBV6-5	once	ASSTRDSNQPQH
TRBJ2-2	TRBV7-9	.	ASSPMGAGELF
TRBJ2-1	TRBV7-9	once	ASGEQF
TRBJ1-3	TRBV25-1	.	ASSEGGEGNTIY
TRBJ1-3	TRBV9	.	ASSVGDGAGNTIY
TRBJ1-1	TRBV3-1/TRBV3-2	.	ASSPGQGSNTEAF
TRBJ2-3	TRBV7-2	.	ASSLATGRPTDTQY
TRBJ2-7	TRBV7-6	once	ASSPTGGSSYEQY
TRBJ1-1	TRBV19	.	ASTERHINTEAF
TRBJ2-7	TRBV11-1	.	ASSLIVTGSYEQY
TRBJ2-7	TRBV18	.	ASSSLSSGSRNEQY
TRBJ2-3	TRBV18	few	ASSPKRGPSTDTQY
TRBJ1-2	TRBV4-1	few	ASSQEYRLGGYT
TRBJ1-2	TRBV15	.	ATSRAGADYGYT
TRBJ2-5	TRBV15	.	ATSRELAGGETQY
TRBJ2-5	TRBV11-3	.	ASGTPETQY
TRBJ1-5	TRBV6-4	.	ASHNQPQH
TRBJ1-1	TRBV7-9	.	ASSLTTGPTTEAF
TRBJ1-1	TRBV20-1	.	SASRDRTSEAF
TRBJ1-1	TRBV9	few	ASSARVAADTEAF
TRBJ2-1	TRBV28	.	ASSLGAGYNEQF